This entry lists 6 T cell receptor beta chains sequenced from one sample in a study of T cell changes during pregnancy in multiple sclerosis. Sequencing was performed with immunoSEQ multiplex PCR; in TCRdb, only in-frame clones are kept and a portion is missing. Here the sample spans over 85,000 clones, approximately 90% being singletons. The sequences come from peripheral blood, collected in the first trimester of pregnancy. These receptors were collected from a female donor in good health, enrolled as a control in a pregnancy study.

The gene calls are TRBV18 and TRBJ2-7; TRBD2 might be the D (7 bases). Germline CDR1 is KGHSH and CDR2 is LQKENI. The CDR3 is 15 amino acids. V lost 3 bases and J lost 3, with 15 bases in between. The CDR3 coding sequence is TGTGCCAGCTCACCGGGGGGGGCCCTCGTCTACGAGCAGTACTTC. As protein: CASSPGGALVYEQYF.

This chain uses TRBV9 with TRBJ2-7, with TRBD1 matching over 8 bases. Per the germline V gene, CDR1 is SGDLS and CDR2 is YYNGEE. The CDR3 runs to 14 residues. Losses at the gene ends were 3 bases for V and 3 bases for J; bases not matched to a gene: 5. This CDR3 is CASSAGTGGYEQYF. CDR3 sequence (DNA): TGTGCCAGCAGCGCCGGGACAGGAGGCTACGAGCAGTACTTC.

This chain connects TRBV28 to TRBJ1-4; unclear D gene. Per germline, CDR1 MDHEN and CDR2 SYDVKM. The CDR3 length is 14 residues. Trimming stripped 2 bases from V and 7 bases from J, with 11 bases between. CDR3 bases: TGTGCCAGCAGTTTAGGAGGGCGGGTTGAAAAACTGTTTTTT. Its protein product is CASSLGGRVEKLFF.

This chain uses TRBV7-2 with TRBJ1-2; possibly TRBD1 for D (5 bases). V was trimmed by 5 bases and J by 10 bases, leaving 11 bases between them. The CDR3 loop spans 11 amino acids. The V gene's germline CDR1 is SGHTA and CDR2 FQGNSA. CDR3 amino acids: CASSLRQNYTF. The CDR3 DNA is TGTGCCAGCAGCCTGAGACAGAACTACACCTTC.

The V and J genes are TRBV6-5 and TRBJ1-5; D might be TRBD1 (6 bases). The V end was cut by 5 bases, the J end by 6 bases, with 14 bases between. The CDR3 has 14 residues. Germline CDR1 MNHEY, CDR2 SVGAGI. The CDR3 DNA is TGTGCCAGCAGTGACAGGCTAGGGTTTCAGCCCCAGCATTTT. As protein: CASSDRLGFQPQHF.

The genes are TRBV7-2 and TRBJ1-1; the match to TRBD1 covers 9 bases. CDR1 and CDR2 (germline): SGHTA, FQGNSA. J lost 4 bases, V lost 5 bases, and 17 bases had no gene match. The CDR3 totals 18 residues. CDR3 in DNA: TGTGCCAGCAGCCCTTCCCGGGACAGGGTTTATCGTAGCACTGAAGCTTTCTTT. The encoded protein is CASSPSRDRVYRSTEAFF.